This entry lists 15 T cell receptor beta chains sequenced from one sample in a study of cytomegalovirus exposure and HLA in healthy donors. PCR primers comprised 60 Vbeta and 13 Jbeta primers. Here immunoSEQ multiplex PCR was the method, and the copy in TCRdb shows in-frame clones only, minus some. Among 150,000 to 200,000 clones listed, roughly 81% were seen once. The specimen was PBMCs. Receptors were obtained from a man in his late teens or twenties in good health and CMV-seropositive.

The rearrangement joins TRBV5-1 to TRBJ2-7; D is possibly TRBD2 (5 bases). Germline values: CDR1 SGHRS, CDR2 YFSETQ. The CDR3 covers 12 residues. The V end lost 5 bases, the J end lost 7 bases, and 13 bases lay between the germline ends. Here the CDR3 reads CASSGELNEQYF. The CDR3 DNA sequence: TGCGCCAGCAGTGGGGAGCTCAATGAGCAGTACTTC. Complete variable domain (other parts from reference TRBV5-1 and TRBJ2-7): KAGVTQTPRYLIKTRGQQVTLSCSPISGHRSVSWYQQTPGQGLQFLFEYFSETQRNKGNFPGRFSGRQFSNSRSEMNVSTLELGDSALYLCASSGELNEQYFGPGTRLTVT.

The chain is built from TRBV18 and TRBJ1-2, with 8 bases that match TRBD1. CDR3 size: 15 residues. V shed 2 bases and J 1 base; nucleotides not matched to a gene: 3. CDR1 is KGHSH and CDR2 is LQKENI in the germline V gene. The CDR3 spells CASSPGTGNNYGYTF. For the CDR3, the DNA is TGTGCCAGCTCACCAGGGACAGGAAATAACTATGGCTACACCTTC.

The chain recombines TRBV6-5 with TRBJ1-2, with D possibly matching TRBD1 (5 bases). Germline CDR1 reads MNHEY; CDR2 reads SVGAGI. The CDR3 has 13 amino acids. Trimming took 5 bases from V and 6 from J, leaving 13 bases between them. CDR3 sequence: CASSPQGGHGYTF. For the CDR3, the DNA is TGTGCCAGCAGTCCCCAGGGCGGACATGGCTACACCTTC.

The rearrangement links TRBV7-2 to TRBJ1-2; D not resolved. The CDR3 contains 12 residues. CDR1 and CDR2 from the germline V gene are SGHTA and FQGNSA. V shed 1 base and J shed 8 bases, with 8 bases lying between them. CDR3 loop: CASSLGREGYTF. For the CDR3, the DNA is TGTGCCAGCAGCTTAGGGCGGGAAGGCTACACCTTC.

The rearrangement joins TRBV4-2 to TRBJ1-1; TRBD1 matches at 7 bases. Germline V gene data show CDR1 as LGHNA and CDR2 as YNFKEQ. This CDR3 contains 18 residues. Trimming cost V 0 bases and J 4 bases; bases outside gene matches: 14. The DNA of the CDR3 is TGTGCCAGCAGCCAAGAATCCGTTAGACAGGGTCAGAGCACTGAAGCTTTCTTT. Its protein product is CASSQESVRQGQSTEAFF.

The chain has TRBV6-1 and TRBJ2-5, with D perhaps matching TRBD2 (6 bases). V was clipped by 0 bases and J by 5 bases, with 7 bases between them. The CDR3 contains 13 residues. The germline V gene encodes CDR1 MNHNS and CDR2 SASEGT. The CDR3, as DNA: TGTGCCAGCAGTGAAGCTGGGGGGGAGACCCAGTACTTC. Protein product: CASSEAGGETQYF.

The chain joins TRBV4-1 to TRBJ2-7; TRBD1 agrees at 8 bases. Germline values: CDR1 MGHRA, CDR2 YSYEKL. The J segment lost 3 bases and the V segment lost 4 bases, leaving 2 bases of the junction unmatched. The CDR3 spans 13 residues. The CDR3 DNA is TGCGCCAGCAGCCTCGGACAGGGCTACGAGCAGTACTTC. Translated, it gives CASSLGQGYEQYF.

This clone has just one count. DNA for the CDR3: TGCAGCGTTGAAGAGGGGTCGGGGACAGGGAAGACAGATACGCAGTATTTT. This gives the protein CSVEEGSGTGKTDTQYF. V gene TRBV29-1 combines with J gene TRBJ2-3; 9 bases align to TRBD1. Germline V CDR1 and CDR2: SQVTM, ANQGSEA. The CDR3 sequence is 17 residues long. Trimming at V came to 0 bases and at J to 3 bases, leaving 10 bases not matched to a gene.

The chain carries TRBV4-2 and TRBJ2-1, with 7 positions matching TRBD2. Germline V lookup: CDR1 LGHNA, CDR2 YNFKEQ. This CDR3 is built from 14 residues. The J segment lost 7 bases and the V segment lost 1 base, leaving 4 bases of the junction unmatched. CDR3 DNA: TGTGCCAGCAGCCAAGCGGGGGGATCGAATGAGCAGTTCTTC. This translates into CASSQAGGSNEQFF.

This clone was counted once. This chain uses TRBV11-2 with TRBJ2-7; perhaps TRBD2 as D (5 bases). Germline V gene data show CDR1 as SGHAT and CDR2 as FQNNGV. Trimming pared 1 base from V and 3 bases from J, leaving 10 bases between. The CDR3 has 14 residues. The CDR3 spells CASSLGTGNYEQYF. The CDR3 DNA sequence: TGTGCCAGCAGCTTAGGAACGGGAAACTACGAGCAGTACTTC.

This rearrangement joins TRBV7-2 to TRBJ1-5; 7 bases line up with TRBD1. J lost 9 bases, V lost 1 base, and 3 bases had no gene match. There are 13 residues in the CDR3. CDR1 is SGHTA, CDR2 FQGNSA, per germline. The CDR3 DNA sequence: TGTGCCAGCAGCTTAGAGACAGGGCGGCCCCAGCATTTT. Its protein product is CASSLETGRPQHF. The full variable domain, its missing parts supplied by reference TRBV7-2 and TRBJ1-5, is GAGVSQSPSNKVTEKGKDVELRCDPISGHTALYWYRQSLGQGLEFLIYFQGNSAPDKSGLPSDRFSAERTGGSVSTLTIQRTQQEDSAVYLCASSLETGRPQHFGDGTRLSIL.

The gene calls are TRBV14 and TRBJ1-2, with D unclear. This CDR3 spans 14 amino acids. Germline values: CDR1 SGHDN, CDR2 FVKESK. V was pared by 4 bases and J by 5 bases, with 14 bases between. CDR3: CASSPSRGGYGYTF. In DNA form, the CDR3 reads TGTGCCAGCAGCCCCTCCCGAGGCGGTTATGGCTACACCTTC.

The chain uses TRBV7-9 and TRBJ1-2; the D is unclear. V dropped 6 bases and J dropped 2 bases, with 19 bases sitting between them. Germline-derived CDR1 and CDR2 are SEHNR and FQNEAQ (reference sequence). The CDR3 runs to 16 residues. CDR3 nucleotides: TGTGCCAGCAGGGGAGCGGATCGGGGTACCAACTATGGCTACACCTTC. Amino acids: CASRGADRGTNYGYTF. The full variable domain, its missing parts supplied by reference TRBV7-9 and TRBJ1-2, is DTGVSQNPRHKITKRGQNVTFRCDPISEHNRLYWYRQTLGQGPEFLTYFQNEAQLEKSRLLSDRFSAERPKGSFSTLEIQRTEQGDSAMYLCASRGADRGTNYGYTFGSGTRLTVV.

This clone was seen a handful of times. The chain recombines TRBV6-5 with TRBJ2-3, with TRBD2 matching 15 bases. The CDR3 is 15 residues long. The trim removed 2 bases at V and 10 bases at J, leaving 4 bases unmatched. The germline V gene encodes CDR1 MNHEY and CDR2 SVGAGI. The CDR3 DNA sequence: TGTGCCAGCAGTTACCGGACTAGCGGGGGGGCTTCGCAGTATTTT. Translated: CASSYRTSGGASQYF.

This clone was detected only once. The chain combines TRBV4-2 with TRBJ2-7; 11 bases map to TRBD1. CDR1 LGHNA and CDR2 YNFKEQ come from the germline V gene. This CDR3 has 14 amino acids. Unmatched junction bases numbered 4, after V lost 4 bases and J lost 5 bases. CDR3 nucleotide sequence: TGTGCCAGCAGCCTTCGGACAGGGGGCGACGAGCAGTACTTC. The encoded protein is CASSLRTGGDEQYF.